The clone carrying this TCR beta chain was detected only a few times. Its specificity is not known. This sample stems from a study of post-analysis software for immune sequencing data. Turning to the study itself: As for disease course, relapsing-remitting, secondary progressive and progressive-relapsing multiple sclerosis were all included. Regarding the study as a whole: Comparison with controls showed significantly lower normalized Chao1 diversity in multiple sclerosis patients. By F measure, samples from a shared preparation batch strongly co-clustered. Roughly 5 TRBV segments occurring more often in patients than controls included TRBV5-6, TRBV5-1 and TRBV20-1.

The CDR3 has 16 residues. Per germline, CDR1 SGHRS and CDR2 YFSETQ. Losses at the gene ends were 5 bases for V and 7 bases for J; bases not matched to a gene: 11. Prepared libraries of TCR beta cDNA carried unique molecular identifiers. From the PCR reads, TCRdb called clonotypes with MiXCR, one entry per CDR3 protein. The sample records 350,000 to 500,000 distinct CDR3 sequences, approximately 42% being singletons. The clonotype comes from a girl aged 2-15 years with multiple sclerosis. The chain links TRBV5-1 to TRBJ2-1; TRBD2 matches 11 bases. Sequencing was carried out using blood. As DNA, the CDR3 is TGCGCCAGCAGTCCCGATTCGGCTAGCGGGGGGAATGAGCAGTTCTTC. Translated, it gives CASSPDSASGGNEQFF.